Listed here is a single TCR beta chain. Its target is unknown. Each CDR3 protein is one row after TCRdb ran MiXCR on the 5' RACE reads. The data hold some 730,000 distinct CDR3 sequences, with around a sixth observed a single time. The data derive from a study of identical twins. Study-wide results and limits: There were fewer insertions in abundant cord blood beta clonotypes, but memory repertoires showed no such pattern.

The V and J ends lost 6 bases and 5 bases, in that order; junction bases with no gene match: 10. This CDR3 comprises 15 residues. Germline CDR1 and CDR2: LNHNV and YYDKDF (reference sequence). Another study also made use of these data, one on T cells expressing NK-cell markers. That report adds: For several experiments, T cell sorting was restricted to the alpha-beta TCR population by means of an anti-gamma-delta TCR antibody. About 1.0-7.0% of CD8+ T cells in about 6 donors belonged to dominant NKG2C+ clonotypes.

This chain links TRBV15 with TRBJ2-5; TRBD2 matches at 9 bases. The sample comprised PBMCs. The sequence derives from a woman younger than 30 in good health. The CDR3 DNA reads TGTGCCACCAGATCCCGGCGGGAGGGCCGGGAGACCCAGTACTTC. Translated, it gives CATRSRREGRETQYF.